This TCR beta chain was profiled in a study of cytomegalovirus exposure and HLA in healthy donors. Study background: Sequencing of about 179 million T cells in an earlier analysis found under 120 million unique TCR beta sequences.

In the case of this clone: The antigen remains unidentified.

Germline V CDR1 and CDR2: SEHNR, FQNEAQ (reference sequence). The CDR3 extends over 12 amino acids. V was trimmed by 5 bases and J by 0 bases, leaving 5 bases between them. The study's findings and limits: Indistinguishable V segments such as TRBV6-2 and TRBV6-3 were excluded. A previous analysis found most TCR beta V segments productive roughly 90% or roughly 30% of the time.

PCR employed 60 Vbeta and 13 Jbeta primers. Generated by immunoSEQ multiplex PCR, the TCRdb table keeps only in-frame clones and is missing some. The sample records fewer than 800 clones, 45% to 55% being singletons. The chain carries TRBV7-9 and TRBJ2-7; D is unclear. The material sequenced was PBMCs. This sequence originates from a man aged 40-49 years in good health and CMV-seronegative. In DNA form, the CDR3 reads TGTGCCAGCAGCCCCAACTCCTACGAGCAGTACTTC. The encoded protein is CASSPNSYEQYF.